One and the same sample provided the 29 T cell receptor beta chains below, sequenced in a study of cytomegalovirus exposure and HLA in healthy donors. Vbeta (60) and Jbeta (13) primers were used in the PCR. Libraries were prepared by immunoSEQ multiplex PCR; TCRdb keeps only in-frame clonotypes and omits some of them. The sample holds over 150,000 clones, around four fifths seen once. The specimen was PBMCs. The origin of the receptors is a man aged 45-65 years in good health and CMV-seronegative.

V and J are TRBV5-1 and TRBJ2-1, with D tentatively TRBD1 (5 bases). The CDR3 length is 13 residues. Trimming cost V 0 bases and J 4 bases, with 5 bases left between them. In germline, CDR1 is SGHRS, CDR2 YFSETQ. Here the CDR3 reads CASSLGQYNEQFF. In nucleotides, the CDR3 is TGCGCCAGCAGCTTGGGACAGTACAATGAGCAGTTCTTC.

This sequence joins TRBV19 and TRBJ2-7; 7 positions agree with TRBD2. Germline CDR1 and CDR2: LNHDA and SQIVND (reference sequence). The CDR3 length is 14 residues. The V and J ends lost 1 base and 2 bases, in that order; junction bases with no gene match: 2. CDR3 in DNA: TGTGCCAGTAGTATAGCACGGGGGGCCTACGAGCAGTACTTC. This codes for CASSIARGAYEQYF.

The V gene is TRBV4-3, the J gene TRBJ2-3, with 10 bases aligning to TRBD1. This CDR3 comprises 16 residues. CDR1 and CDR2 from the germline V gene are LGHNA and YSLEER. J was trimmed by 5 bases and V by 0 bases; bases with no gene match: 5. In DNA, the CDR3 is TGCGCCAGCAGCCAAGAAGGGGACAGGGGAGTAGATACGCAGTATTTT. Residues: CASSQEGDRGVDTQYF.

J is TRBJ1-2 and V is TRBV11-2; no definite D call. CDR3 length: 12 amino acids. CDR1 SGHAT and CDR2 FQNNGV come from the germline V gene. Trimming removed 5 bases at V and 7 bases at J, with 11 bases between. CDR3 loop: CASSLGRSGYTF. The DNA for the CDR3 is TGTGCCAGCAGCCTAGGACGGAGTGGCTACACCTTC.

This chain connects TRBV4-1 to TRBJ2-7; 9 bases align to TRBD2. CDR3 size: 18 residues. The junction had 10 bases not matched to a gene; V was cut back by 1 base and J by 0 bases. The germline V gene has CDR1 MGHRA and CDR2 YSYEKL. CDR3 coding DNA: TGCGCCAGCAGCCAAGCAGGAACTAGCGGGTTGGCCTCCTACGAGCAGTACTTC. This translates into CASSQAGTSGLASYEQYF.

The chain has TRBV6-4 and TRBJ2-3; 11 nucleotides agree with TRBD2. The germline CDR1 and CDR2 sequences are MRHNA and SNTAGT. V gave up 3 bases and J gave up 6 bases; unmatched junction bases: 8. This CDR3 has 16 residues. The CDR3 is CASSEGGSGGADTQYF. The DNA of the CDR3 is TGTGCCAGCAGTGAAGGGGGTAGCGGGGGGGCCGATACGCAGTATTTT.

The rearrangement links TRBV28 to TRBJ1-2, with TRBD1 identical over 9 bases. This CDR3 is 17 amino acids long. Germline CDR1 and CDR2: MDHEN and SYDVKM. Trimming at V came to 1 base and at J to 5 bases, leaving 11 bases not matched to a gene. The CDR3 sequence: CASSLFSPGQGIYGYTF. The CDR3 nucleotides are TGTGCCAGCAGTTTATTTTCCCCGGGACAGGGAATTTATGGCTACACCTTC.

CDR3 amino acids: CASSATGGYQPQHF. CDR3 bases: TGTGCCAGCAGCGCCACAGGGGGGTACCAGCCCCAGCATTTT. The chain couples TRBV11-2 to TRBJ1-5, with 8 positions matching TRBD1. The CDR3 sequence is 14 residues long. Germline V CDR1 and CDR2: SGHAT, FQNNGV. V lost 5 bases and J lost 7; bases outside the gene matches: 7.

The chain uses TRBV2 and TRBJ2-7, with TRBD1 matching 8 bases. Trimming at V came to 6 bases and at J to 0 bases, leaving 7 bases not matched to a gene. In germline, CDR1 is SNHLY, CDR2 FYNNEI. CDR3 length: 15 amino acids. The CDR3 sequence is CASSLQGVSSYEQYF. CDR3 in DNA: TGTGCCAGCAGCCTACAGGGGGTGAGCTCCTACGAGCAGTACTTC.

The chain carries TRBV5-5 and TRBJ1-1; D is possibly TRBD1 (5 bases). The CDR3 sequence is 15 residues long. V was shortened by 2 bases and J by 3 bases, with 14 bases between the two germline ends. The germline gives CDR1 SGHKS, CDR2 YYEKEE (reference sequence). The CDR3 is CASSFPRQFHTEAFF. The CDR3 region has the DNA TGTGCCAGCAGCTTCCCAAGACAGTTTCACACTGAAGCTTTCTTT.

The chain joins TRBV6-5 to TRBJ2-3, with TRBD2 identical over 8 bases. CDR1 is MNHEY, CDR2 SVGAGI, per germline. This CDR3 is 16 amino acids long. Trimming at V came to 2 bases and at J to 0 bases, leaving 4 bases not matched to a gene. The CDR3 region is CASSYPGGRSTDTQYF. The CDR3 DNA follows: TGTGCCAGCAGTTACCCCGGCGGGAGGAGCACAGATACGCAGTATTTT.

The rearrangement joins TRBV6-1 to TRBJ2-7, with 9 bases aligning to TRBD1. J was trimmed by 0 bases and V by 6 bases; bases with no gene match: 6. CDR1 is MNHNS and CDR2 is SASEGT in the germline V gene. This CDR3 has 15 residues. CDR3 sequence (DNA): TGTGCCAGCAGGACAGGGGGTTTCTACTCCTACGAGCAGTACTTC. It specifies CASRTGGFYSYEQYF.

CDR3 in DNA: TGTGCCAGCAGCTTAGTACGGGGAGGCAGTGAGCAGTTCTTC. It specifies CASSLVRGGSEQFF. The chain is built from TRBV7-2 and TRBJ2-1, with D possibly TRBD2 on 6 matching bases. The V end was cut by 1 base, the J end by 9 bases, with 13 bases between. The germline gives CDR1 SGHTA, CDR2 FQGNSA. The length of the CDR3 is 14 residues.

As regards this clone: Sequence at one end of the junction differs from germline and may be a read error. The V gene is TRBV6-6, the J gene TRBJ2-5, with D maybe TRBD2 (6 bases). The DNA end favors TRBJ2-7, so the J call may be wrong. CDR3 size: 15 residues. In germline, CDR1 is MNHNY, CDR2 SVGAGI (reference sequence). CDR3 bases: TGTGCCAGCAGTACAACGGGAGCCCTCTCCCACGAGCAGTACTTC. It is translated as CASSTTGALSHEQYF.

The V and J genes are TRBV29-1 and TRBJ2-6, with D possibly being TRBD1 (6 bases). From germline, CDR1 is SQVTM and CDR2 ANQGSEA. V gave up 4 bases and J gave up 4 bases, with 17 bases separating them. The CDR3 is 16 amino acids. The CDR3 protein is CSVARGQGPGANVLTF. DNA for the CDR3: TGCAGCGTTGCACGGGGCCAGGGGCCAGGGGCCAACGTCCTGACTTTC.

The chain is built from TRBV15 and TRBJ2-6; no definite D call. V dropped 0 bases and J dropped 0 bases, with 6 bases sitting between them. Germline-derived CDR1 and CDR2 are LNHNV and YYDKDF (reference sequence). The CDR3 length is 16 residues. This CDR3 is CATSRDYSSGANVLTF. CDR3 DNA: TGTGCCACCAGCAGAGATTACAGCTCTGGGGCCAACGTCCTGACTTTC. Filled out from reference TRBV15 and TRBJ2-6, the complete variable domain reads DAMVIQNPRYQVTQFGKPVTLSCSQTLNHNVMYWYQQKSSQAPKLLFHYYDKDFNNEADTPDNFQSRRPNTSFCFLDIRSPGLGDTAMYLCATSRDYSSGANVLTFGAGSRLTVL.

The CDR3 sequence is CASSLRQGSTNEKLFF. Here the CDR3 DNA reads TGTGCCAGCAGTCTTAGACAGGGCTCAACTAATGAAAAACTGTTTTTT. The chain is built from TRBV2 and TRBJ1-4; 7 bases agree with TRBD1. The germline CDR1 and CDR2 sequences are SNHLY and FYNNEI. V lost 5 bases and J lost 0; bases outside the gene matches: 6. This CDR3 has 16 residues.

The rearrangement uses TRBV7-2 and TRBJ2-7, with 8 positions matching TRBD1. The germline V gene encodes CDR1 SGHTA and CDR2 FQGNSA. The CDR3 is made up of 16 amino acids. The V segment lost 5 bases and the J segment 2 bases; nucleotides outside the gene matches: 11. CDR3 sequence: CASSRQGQGKAYEQYF. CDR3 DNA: TGTGCCAGCAGCCGACAAGGACAGGGAAAGGCCTACGAGCAGTACTTC.

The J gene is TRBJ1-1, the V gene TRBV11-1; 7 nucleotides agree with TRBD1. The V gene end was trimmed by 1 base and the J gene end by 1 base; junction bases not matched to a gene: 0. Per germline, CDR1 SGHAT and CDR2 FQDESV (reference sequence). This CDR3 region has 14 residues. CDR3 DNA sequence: TGTGCCAGCAGCTTAGGACAGGGGAACACTGAAGCTTTCTTT. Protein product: CASSLGQGNTEAFF.

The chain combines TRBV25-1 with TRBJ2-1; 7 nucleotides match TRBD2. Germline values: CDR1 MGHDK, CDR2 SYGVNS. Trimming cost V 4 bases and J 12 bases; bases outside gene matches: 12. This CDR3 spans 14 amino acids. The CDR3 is CASSAPGLRTGQFF. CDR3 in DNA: TGTGCCAGCAGTGCTCCGGGACTACGAACAGGGCAGTTCTTC.

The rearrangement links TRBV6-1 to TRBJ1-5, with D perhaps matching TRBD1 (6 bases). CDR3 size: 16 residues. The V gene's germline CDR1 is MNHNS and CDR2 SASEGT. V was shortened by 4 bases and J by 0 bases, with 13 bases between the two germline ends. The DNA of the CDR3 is TGTGCCAGCAGTGCCGCTACAGGGATTAGCAATCAGCCCCAGCATTTT. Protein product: CASSAATGISNQPQHF.

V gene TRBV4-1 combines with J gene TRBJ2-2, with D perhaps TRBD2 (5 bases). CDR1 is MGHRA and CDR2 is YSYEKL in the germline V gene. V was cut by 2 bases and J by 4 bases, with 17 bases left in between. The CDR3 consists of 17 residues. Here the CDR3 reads CASSQTPGYRGTGELFF. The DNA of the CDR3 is TGCGCCAGCAGCCAAACCCCGGGTTACCGGGGCACCGGGGAGCTGTTTTTT.

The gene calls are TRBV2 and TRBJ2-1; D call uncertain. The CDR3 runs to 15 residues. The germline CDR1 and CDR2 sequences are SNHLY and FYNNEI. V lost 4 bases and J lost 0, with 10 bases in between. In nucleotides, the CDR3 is TGTGCCAGCAGTGTTCAGCGAGGCTCCTACAATGAGCAGTTCTTC. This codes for CASSVQRGSYNEQFF.

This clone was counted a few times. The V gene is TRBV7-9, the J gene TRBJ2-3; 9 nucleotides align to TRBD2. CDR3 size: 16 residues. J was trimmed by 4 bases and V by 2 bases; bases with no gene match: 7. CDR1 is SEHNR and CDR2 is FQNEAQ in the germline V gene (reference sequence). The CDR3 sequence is CASSLLLREGSDTQYF. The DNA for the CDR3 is TGTGCCAGCAGCTTATTATTGCGGGAGGGTTCAGATACGCAGTATTTT.

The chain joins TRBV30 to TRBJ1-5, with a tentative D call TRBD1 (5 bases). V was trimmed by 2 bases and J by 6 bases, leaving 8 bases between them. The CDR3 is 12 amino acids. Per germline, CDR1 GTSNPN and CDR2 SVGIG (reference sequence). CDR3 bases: TGTGCCTGGAGTTCAGGGCCTCAGCCCCAGCATTTT. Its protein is CAWSSGPQPQHF.

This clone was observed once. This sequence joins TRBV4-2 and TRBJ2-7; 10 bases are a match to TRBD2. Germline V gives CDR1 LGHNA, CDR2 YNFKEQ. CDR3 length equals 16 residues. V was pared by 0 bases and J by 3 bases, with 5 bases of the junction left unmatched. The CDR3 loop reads CASSQEMTSGLYEQYF. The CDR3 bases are TGTGCCAGCAGCCAAGAAATGACTAGCGGGCTCTACGAGCAGTACTTC.

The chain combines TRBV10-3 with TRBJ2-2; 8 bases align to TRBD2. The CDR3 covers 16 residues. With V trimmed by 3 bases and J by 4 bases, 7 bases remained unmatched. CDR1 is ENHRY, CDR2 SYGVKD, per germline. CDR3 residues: CAISEKAGVITGELFF. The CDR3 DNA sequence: TGTGCCATCAGTGAAAAAGCGGGAGTCATCACCGGGGAGCTGTTTTTT.

In DNA form, the CDR3 reads TGTGCCAGCAGCCTACTAGACGGCGCAGCCCTCCACTTT. Its translation: CASSLLDGAALHF. The rearrangement links TRBV5-5 to TRBJ1-6, with unresolved D. V was clipped by 4 bases and J by 14 bases, with 16 bases between them. CDR3 size: 13 residues. Looked up from germline, CDR1 is SGHKS and CDR2 is YYEKEE (reference sequence).

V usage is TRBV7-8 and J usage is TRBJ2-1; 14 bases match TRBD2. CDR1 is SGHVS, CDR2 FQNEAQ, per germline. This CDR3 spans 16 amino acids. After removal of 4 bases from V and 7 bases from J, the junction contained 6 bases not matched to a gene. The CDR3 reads CASSSTGTSGRNEQFF. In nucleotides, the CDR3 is TGTGCCAGCAGCTCCACCGGGACTAGCGGGAGAAATGAGCAGTTCTTC.